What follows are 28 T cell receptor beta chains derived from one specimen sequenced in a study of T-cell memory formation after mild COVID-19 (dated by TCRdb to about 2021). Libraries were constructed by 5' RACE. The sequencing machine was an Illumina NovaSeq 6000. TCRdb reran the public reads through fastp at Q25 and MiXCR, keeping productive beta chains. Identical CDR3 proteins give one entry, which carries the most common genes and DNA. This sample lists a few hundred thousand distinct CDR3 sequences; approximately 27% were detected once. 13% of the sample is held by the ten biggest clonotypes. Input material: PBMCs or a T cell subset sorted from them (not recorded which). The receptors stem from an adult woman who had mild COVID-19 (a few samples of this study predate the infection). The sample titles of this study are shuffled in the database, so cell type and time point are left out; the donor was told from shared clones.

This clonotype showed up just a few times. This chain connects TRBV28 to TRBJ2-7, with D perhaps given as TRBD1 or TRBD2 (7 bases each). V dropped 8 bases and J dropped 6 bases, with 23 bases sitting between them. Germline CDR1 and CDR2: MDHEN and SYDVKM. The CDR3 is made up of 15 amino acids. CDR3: CASEYGGGQLREQYF. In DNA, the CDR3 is TGTGCCAGCGAATATGGGGGGGGACAGCTACGCGAGCAGTACTTC.

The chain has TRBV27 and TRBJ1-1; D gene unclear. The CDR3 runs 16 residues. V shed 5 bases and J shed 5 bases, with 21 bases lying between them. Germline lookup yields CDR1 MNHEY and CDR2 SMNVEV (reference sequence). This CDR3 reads CASSPSPNAGETEAFF. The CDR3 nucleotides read TGTGCCAGCAGTCCTAGCCCCAACGCCGGTGAGACTGAAGCTTTCTTT.

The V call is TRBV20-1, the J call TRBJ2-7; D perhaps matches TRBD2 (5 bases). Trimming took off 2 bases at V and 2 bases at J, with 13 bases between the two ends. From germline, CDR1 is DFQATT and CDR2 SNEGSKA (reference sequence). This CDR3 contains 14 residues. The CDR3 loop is CSARIPGITYEQYF. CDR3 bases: TGCAGTGCTAGAATTCCGGGGATTACCTACGAGCAGTACTTC.

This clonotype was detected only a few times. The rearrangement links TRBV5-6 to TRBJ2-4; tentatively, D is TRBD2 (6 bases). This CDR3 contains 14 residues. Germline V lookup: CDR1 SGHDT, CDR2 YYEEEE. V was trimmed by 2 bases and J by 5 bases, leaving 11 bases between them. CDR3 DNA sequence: TGTGCCAGCAGCTTCCGGTGGGGGGAAAACATTCAGTACTTC. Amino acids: CASSFRWGENIQYF.

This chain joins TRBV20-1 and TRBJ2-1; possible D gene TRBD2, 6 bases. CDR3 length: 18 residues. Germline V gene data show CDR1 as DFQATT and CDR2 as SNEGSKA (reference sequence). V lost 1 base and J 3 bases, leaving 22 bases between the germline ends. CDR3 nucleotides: TGCAGTGCTAGAGCCTCCGCGGCGGTAGCGGAGCTCTACAATGAGCAGTTCTTC. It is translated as CSARASAAVAELYNEQFF.

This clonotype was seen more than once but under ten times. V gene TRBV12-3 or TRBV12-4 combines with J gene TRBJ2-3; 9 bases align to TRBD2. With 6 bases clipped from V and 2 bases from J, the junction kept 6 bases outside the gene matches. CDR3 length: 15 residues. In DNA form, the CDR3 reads TGTGCCAGCAGCCGCCGGACTAGCGTCACAGATACGCAGTATTTT. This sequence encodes CASSRRTSVTDTQYF.

The CDR3 is CATSEETASTDTQYF. CDR3 nucleotide sequence: TGTGCCACCAGTGAAGAGACGGCTAGCACAGATACGCAGTATTTT. J is TRBJ2-3 and V is TRBV24-1, with D unresolved. Germline V gene sequence: CDR1 KGHDR, CDR2 SFDVKD. Trimming pared 4 bases from V and 0 bases from J, leaving 10 bases between. The CDR3 spans 15 residues.

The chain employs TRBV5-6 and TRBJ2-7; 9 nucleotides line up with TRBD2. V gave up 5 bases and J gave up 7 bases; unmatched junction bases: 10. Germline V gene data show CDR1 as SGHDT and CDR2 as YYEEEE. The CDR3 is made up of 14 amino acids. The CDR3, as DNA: TGTGCCAGCAGTTGGGGACTAGCTGCTGAAGAGCAGTACTTC. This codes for CASSWGLAAEEQYF. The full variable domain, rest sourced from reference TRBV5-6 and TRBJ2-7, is DAGVTQSPTHLIKTRGQQVTLRCSPKSGHDTVSWYQQALGQGPQFIFQYYEEEERQRGNFPDRFSGHQFPNYSSELNVNALLLGDSALYLCASSWGLAAEEQYFGPGTRLTVT.

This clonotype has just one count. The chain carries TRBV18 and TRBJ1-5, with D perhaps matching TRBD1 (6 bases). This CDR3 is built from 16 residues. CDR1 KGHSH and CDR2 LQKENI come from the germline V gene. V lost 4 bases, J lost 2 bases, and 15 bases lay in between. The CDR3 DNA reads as TGTGCCAGCTCACGTCAACAGGGTTTCGGCAATCAGCCCCAGCATTTT. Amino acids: CASSRQQGFGNQPQHF.

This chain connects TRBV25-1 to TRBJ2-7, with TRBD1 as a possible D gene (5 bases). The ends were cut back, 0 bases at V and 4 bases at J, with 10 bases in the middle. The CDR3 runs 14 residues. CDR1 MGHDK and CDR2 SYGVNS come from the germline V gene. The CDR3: CASSEYETEYEQYF. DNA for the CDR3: TGTGCCAGCAGTGAATATGAGACAGAATACGAGCAGTACTTC.

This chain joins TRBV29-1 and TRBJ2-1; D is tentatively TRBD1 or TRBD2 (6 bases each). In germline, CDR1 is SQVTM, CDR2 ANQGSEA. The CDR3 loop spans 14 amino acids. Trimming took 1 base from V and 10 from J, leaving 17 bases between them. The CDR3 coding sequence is TGCAGCGTTGAAGGGATCAGGGGACTTGGCGAGCAGTTCTTC. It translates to CSVEGIRGLGEQFF.

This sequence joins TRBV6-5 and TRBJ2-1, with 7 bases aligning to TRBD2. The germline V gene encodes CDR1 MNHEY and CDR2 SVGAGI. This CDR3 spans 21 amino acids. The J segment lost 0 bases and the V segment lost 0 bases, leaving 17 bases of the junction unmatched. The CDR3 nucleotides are TGTGCCAGCAGTTACTCACGTTCCGGGACTACCACCTTGGGCTCCTACAATGAGCAGTTCTTC. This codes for CASSYSRSGTTTLGSYNEQFF.

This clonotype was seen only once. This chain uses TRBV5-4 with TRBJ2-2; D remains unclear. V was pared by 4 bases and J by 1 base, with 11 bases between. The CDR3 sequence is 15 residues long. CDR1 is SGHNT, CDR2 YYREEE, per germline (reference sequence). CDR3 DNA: TGTGCCAGCAGCAAGAAGTCCCTGAACACCGGGGAGCTGTTTTTT. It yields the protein CASSKKSLNTGELFF. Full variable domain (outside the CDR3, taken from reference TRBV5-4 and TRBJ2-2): ETGVTQSPTHLIKTRGQQVTLRCSSQSGHNTVSWYQQALGQGPQFIFQYYREEENGRGNFPPRFSGLQFPNYSSELNVNALELDDSALYLCASSKKSLNTGELFFGEGSRLTVL.

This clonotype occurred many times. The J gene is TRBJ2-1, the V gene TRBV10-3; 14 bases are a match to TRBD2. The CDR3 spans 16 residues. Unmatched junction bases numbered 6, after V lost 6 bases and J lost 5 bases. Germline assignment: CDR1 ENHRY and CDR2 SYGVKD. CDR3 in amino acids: CAISPGLAGGHNEQFF. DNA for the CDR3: TGTGCCATCAGCCCCGGACTAGCGGGGGGCCACAATGAGCAGTTCTTC.

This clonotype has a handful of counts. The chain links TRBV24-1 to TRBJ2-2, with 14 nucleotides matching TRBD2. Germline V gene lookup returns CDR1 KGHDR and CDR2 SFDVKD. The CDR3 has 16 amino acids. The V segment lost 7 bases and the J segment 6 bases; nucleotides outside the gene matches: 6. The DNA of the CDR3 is TGTGCCACCAGCGGGACTAGCGGGAGAGTCCCCGGGGAGCTGTTTTTT. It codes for CATSGTSGRVPGELFF.

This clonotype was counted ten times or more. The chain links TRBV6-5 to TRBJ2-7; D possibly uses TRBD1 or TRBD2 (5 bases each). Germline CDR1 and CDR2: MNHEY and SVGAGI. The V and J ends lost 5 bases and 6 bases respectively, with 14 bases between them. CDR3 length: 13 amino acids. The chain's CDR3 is CASSPGPSLEQYF. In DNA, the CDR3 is TGTGCCAGCAGTCCGGGACCCTCGCTCGAGCAGTACTTC.

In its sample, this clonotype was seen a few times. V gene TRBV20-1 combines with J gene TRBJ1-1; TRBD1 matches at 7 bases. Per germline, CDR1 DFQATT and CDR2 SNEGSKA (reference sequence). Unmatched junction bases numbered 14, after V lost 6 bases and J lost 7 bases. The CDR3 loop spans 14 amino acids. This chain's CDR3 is CSAIEPGQSFEAFF. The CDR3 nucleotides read TGCAGTGCCATCGAACCGGGACAGTCTTTTGAAGCTTTCTTT.

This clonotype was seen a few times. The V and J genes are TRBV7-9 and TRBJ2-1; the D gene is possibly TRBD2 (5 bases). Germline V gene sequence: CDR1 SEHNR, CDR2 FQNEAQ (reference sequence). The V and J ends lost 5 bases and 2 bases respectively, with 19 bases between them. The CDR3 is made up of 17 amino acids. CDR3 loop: CASSPEGGESPYNEQFF. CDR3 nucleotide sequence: TGTGCCAGCAGCCCCGAGGGTGGGGAGTCCCCCTACAATGAGCAGTTCTTC.

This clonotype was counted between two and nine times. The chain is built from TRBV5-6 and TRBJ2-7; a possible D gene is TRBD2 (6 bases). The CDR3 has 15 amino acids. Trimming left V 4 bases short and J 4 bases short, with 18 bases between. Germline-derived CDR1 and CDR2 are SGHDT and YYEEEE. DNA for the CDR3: TGTGCCAGCAGCCCGGGAGCCGGACTATCATACGAGCAGTACTTC. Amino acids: CASSPGAGLSYEQYF.

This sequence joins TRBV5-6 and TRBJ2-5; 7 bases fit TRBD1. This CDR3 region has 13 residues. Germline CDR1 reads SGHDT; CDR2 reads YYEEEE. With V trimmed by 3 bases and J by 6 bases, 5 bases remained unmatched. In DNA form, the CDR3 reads TGTGCCAGCAGCTCGACAGGGATGCAGACCCAGTACTTC. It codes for CASSSTGMQTQYF. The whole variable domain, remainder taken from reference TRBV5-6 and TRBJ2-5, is DAGVTQSPTHLIKTRGQQVTLRCSPKSGHDTVSWYQQALGQGPQFIFQYYEEEERQRGNFPDRFSGHQFPNYSSELNVNALLLGDSALYLCASSSTGMQTQYFGPGTRLLVL.

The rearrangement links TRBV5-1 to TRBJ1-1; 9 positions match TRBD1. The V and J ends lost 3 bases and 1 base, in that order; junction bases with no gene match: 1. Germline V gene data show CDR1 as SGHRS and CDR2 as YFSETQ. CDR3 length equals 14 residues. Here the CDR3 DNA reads TGCGCCAGCAGCTGGACAGGGGAGAACACTGAAGCTTTCTTT. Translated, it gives CASSWTGENTEAFF.

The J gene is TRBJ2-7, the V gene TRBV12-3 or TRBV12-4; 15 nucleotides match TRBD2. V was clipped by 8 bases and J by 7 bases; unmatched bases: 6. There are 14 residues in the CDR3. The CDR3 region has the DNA TGTGCCAGCGGACTAGCGGGGGGGTATGGTGAGCAGTACTTC. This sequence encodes CASGLAGGYGEQYF.

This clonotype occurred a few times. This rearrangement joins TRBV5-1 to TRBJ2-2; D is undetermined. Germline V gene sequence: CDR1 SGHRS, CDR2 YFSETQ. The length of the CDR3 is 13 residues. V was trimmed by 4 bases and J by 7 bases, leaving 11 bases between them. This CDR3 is CASSPREIGELFF. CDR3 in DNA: TGCGCCAGCAGCCCCAGAGAGATCGGGGAGCTGTTTTTT.

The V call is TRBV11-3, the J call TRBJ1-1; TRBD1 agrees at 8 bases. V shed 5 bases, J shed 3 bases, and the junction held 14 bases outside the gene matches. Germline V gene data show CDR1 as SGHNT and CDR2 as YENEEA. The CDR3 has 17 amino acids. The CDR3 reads CASSPVGQGAKDTEAFF. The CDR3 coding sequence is TGTGCCAGCAGCCCCGTTGGTCAGGGGGCTAAGGACACTGAAGCTTTCTTT.

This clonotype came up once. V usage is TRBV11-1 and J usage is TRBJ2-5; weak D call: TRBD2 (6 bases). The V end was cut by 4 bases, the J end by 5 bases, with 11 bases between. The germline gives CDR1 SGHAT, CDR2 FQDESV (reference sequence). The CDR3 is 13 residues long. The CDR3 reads CASSWDLGETQYF. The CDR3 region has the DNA TGTGCCAGCAGCTGGGACTTGGGGGAGACCCAGTACTTC.

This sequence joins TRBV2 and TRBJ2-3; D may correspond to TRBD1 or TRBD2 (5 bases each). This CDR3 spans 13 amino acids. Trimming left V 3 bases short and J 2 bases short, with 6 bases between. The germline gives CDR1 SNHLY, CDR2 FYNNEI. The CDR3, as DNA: TGTGCCAGCAGTGACGGGACCACAGATACGCAGTATTTT. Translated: CASSDGTTDTQYF.

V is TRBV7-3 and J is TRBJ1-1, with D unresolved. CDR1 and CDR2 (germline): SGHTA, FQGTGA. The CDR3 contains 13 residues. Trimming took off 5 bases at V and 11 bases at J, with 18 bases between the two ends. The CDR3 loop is CASSTRVGDGAFF. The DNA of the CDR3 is TGTGCCAGCAGCACCCGGGTTGGAGACGGGGCTTTCTTT.

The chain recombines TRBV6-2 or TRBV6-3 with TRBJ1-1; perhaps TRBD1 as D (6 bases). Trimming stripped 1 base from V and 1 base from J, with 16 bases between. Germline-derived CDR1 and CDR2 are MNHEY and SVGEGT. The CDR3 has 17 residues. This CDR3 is CASSYLSLGHWNTEAFF. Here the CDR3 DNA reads TGTGCCAGCAGTTACTTGAGTTTGGGACACTGGAACACTGAAGCTTTCTTT.